Below are 9 T cell receptor beta chains sequenced from a single sample in a study of CD8 T cells in Susac syndrome. Random hexamers primed reverse transcription of about 0.5 to 1 ug RNA. TCRdb itself ran the immunoSEQ multiplex PCR reads through MiXCR, one entry per CDR3 protein. The table lists 95,000 to 150,000 distinct CDR3 sequences, roughly 92% of them singletons. Sequenced: CD4+ T cells from PBMCs. These receptors were taken from a human donor in good health.

This chain uses TRBV30 with TRBJ1-2, with TRBD1 matching over 9 bases. The CDR3 contains 12 residues. The ends lost 7 bases at V and 6 bases at J; junction bases unmatched: 6. Germline CDR1 is GTSNPN and CDR2 is SVGIG (reference sequence). CDR3: CASEGTGHGYTF. The CDR3, as DNA: TGTGCCTCAGAGGGGACAGGGCATGGCTACACCTTC.

This chain joins TRBV9 and TRBJ2-1, with TRBD1 matching 9 bases. CDR1 is SGDLS and CDR2 is YYNGEE in the germline V gene. The junction had 7 bases not matched to a gene; V was cut back by 2 bases and J by 7 bases. The CDR3 spans 15 residues. CDR3 sequence (DNA): TGTGCCAGCAGCGTGACCGGGACAGGGCGGAATGAGCAGTTCTTC. Its protein is CASSVTGTGRNEQFF.

The chain couples TRBV5-6 to TRBJ2-5, with D tentatively TRBD1 or TRBD2 (6 bases each). Trimming removed 4 bases from V and 9 bases from J, with 19 bases in between. This CDR3 contains 14 residues. Germline V gene lookup returns CDR1 SGHDT and CDR2 YYEEEE. CDR3 in amino acids: CASSIGGTRRSQYF. CDR3 coding DNA: TGTGCCAGCAGCATCGGCGGGACACGACGATCCCAGTACTTC.

The chain carries TRBV20-1 and TRBJ1-1; D unresolved. The germline V gene encodes CDR1 DFQATT and CDR2 SNEGSKA (reference sequence). The CDR3 length is 14 residues. V was pared by 0 bases and J by 11 bases, with 19 bases between. The chain's CDR3 is CSARDPNIEPAAFF. CDR3 nucleotide sequence: TGCAGTGCTAGAGACCCAAACATCGAGCCTGCTGCTTTCTTT.

The V gene is TRBV29-1, the J gene TRBJ2-3; TRBD2 matches 10 bases. The germline CDR1 and CDR2 sequences are SQVTM and ANQGSEA. Trimming cost V 8 bases and J 7 bases; bases outside gene matches: 15. The CDR3 consists of 15 residues. CDR3 DNA sequence: TGCAGCCTGTGGGGAGCGGGAGGGCCGGGAAATACGCAGTATTTT. It translates to CSLWGAGGPGNTQYF.

Only one count was recorded for this clonotype. The chain employs TRBV30 and TRBJ1-1, with D hard to call. The V end was cut by 5 bases, the J end by 0 bases, with 7 bases between. Germline V gene lookup returns CDR1 GTSNPN and CDR2 SVGIG (reference sequence). CDR3 length equals 12 residues. The CDR3 DNA follows: TGTGCCTGGTCTAAGCTGAACACTGAAGCTTTCTTT. Translation: CAWSKLNTEAFF.

The genes are TRBV29-1 and TRBJ2-3, with 7 bases lining up with TRBD2. The V segment lost 6 bases and the J segment 0 bases; nucleotides outside the gene matches: 9. This CDR3 contains 15 residues. The germline CDR1 and CDR2 sequences are SQVTM and ANQGSEA. The CDR3 sequence is CSVPGGGASTDTQYF. The CDR3 DNA is TGCAGCGTGCCTGGGGGGGGAGCGAGCACAGATACGCAGTATTTT.

The chain is built from TRBV6-5 and TRBJ2-5; 10 bases are shared with TRBD2. V lost 6 bases, J lost 4 bases, and 5 bases stayed unmatched. This CDR3 contains 14 residues. CDR1 is MNHEY and CDR2 is SVGAGI in the germline V gene. The CDR3 sequence: CASSRASGRETQYF. The CDR3 DNA reads as TGTGCCAGCAGCCGCGCTAGCGGGAGAGAGACCCAGTACTTC.

This clonotype appeared a single time. The rearrangement uses TRBV3-1 and TRBJ2-5; D call uncertain. The CDR3 is 13 amino acids. The V gene's germline CDR1 is LGHDT and CDR2 YNNKEL (reference sequence). V was clipped by 0 bases and J by 3 bases, with 5 bases between them. Written as DNA, the CDR3 is TGTGCCAGCAGCCAAGAGGGTGAAGAGACCCAGTACTTC. Translating it yields CASSQEGEETQYF.